This TCR beta chain stems from a study of blood T cells in healthy people across ages. Findings and limits, study-wide: Per million T cells, the diversity of TCR beta decreased roughly linearly as age advanced.

Using a J-beta primer mix together with a sample-barcoded 5' primer, a second PCR was run for about 6 to 12 cycles. Each cDNA molecule was tagged by a template-switch adaptor that had 12 random nucleotides. Every sample returned 2.5 million or more CDR3-containing paired-end reads. MiXCR, applied by TCRdb to the 5' RACE reads, yields one record per CDR3 protein. This table holds about 2 million distinct CDR3 sequences, around half found once. Germline CDR1 and CDR2: SGHVS and FNYEAQ. The CDR3 is 18 amino acids. Note on this clonotype: Its cognate antigen is unknown.

Donors were healthy Caucasian individuals from Russia aged about 6 to 95. The specimen sequenced was blood. This TCR was sampled from a woman between 40 and 50 years old in good health. The rearrangement links TRBV7-6 to TRBJ2-4; 11 bases match TRBD1. The J call is doubtful: the DNA matches TRBJ2-7 better. CDR3 nucleotides: TGTGCCAGCAGCTTATTTACCCCCTCCGGGACAGGGGGACACGAGCAGTACTTC. Protein sequence: CASSLFTPSGTGGHEQYF.